Following are 4 T cell receptor beta chains from one sample sequenced in a study of T cell repertoires in cytomegalovirus infection. For these receptors, no antigen is known. Using its own MiXCR run on the reads, TCRdb lists one record per CDR3 protein. The sample has some 900,000 distinct CDR3 sequences, approximately 32% seen once. The sequences come from cultured CD8+ T cells from PBMCs, collected from culture after CMV antigen stimulation. These receptors came from a human donor in good health (CMV status not recorded). Some clones in this sample may be carry-over from other donors' samples.

The CDR3 loop reads CASSPLQGSGELFF. CDR3 nucleotide sequence: TGTGCCAGCAGCCCTCTACAGGGTAGCGGGGAGCTGTTTTTT. The rearrangement links TRBV28 to TRBJ2-2; D might be TRBD1 (6 bases). V dropped 6 bases and J dropped 7 bases, with 15 bases sitting between them. CDR3 length: 14 amino acids. Germline V lookup: CDR1 MDHEN, CDR2 SYDVKM.

The rearrangement uses TRBV6-5 and TRBJ2-3; 7 positions match TRBD1. Germline V gives CDR1 MNHEY, CDR2 SVGAGI. The J segment lost 1 base and the V segment lost 0 bases, leaving 7 bases of the junction unmatched. The CDR3 has 17 residues. The DNA for the CDR3 is TGTGCCAGCAGTTACTCGACAGGGCATTCTGGCACAGATACGCAGTATTTT. Its protein is CASSYSTGHSGTDTQYF.

With respect to this clonotype: A much larger clone differs from this one at a single base, so this may be a read error. V and J are TRBV7-6 and TRBJ2-7; the match to TRBD1 covers 7 bases. CDR1 and CDR2 (germline): SGHVS, FNYEAQ. CDR3 length: 15 amino acids. The ends lost 5 bases at V and 5 bases at J; junction bases unmatched: 12. In DNA form, the CDR3 reads TGTGCCAGCAGCGTGGCCGGGACAGTAGTCAACGAGCAGTACTTC. The encoded protein is CASSVAGTVVNEQYF.

This sequence joins TRBV18 and TRBJ1-6, with a possible D match to TRBD1 (5 bases). Germline lookup yields CDR1 KGHSH and CDR2 LQKENI. The CDR3 extends over 15 amino acids. Trimming shortened V by 0 bases and J by 8 bases, and 11 bases separated the two germline ends. The DNA of the CDR3 is TGTGCCAGCTCACCACCCTCGGGGGTTGATTCACCCCTCCACTTT. The encoded protein is CASSPPSGVDSPLHF.